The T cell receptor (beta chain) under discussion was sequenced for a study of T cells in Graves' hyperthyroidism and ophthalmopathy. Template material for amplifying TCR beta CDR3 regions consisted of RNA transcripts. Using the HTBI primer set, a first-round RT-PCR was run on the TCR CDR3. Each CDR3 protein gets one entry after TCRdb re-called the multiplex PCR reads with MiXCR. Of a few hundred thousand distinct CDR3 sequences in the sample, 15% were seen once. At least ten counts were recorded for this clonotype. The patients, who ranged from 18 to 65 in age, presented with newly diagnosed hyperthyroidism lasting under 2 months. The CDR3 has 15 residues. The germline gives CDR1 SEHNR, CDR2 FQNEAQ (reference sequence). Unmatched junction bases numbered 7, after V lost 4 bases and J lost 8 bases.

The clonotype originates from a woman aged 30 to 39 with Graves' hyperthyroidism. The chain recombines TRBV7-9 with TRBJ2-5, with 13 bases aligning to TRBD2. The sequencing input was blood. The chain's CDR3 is CASSSGLAGEFTQYF. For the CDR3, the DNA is TGTGCCAGCAGCTCAGGACTAGCGGGAGAGTTTACCCAGTACTTC.